Each of the 24 T cell receptor gamma chains below was sequenced from the same sample in a study of intestinal T cells in coeliac disease. Using roughly 0.2 ug of biopsy DNA, TRG was amplified with LymphoTrack primers. TCRdb re-identified clones in the multiplex PCR reads via CATT. The data show about 550 gamma-chain clones, with 53% seen just once and around 44% held by the top ten. Genomic DNA came from ten approximately 5.2-µm formalin-fixed paraffin-embedded scrolls per case. Sequencing used a duodenal biopsy. All receptors come from a human donor who served as a control with a normal duodenal biopsy, not a healthy volunteer.

Note on this clone: Since a far larger clone is one base different, this is likely a read error. Other DNA sequences within the sample encode an identical CDR3. The chain uses TRGV10 and TRGJP1. TRGV10 is labeled an ORF, and its function is uncertain. This CDR3 is 15 amino acids long. The CDR3: CAAWDYPPTGWFKIF. CDR3 coding DNA: TGCGCTGCGTGGGATTATCCCCCCACTGGTTGGTTCAAGATATTT.

This clone was seen a few times. This rearrangement joins TRGV10 to TRGJ1 or TRGJ2. TRGV10 is given ORF status, its function remaining uncertain. The CDR3 length is 13 residues. Trimming cost V 9 bases and J 8 bases; bases outside gene matches: 14. The CDR3 loop reads CAACQGLGDKKLF. The CDR3 nucleotides read TGTGCTGCGTGCCAAGGTTTAGGGGATAAGAAACTCTTT.

The chain employs TRGV10 and TRGJP1. TRGV10 is placed among ORFs of uncertain function. The CDR3 spans 15 residues. V shed 8 bases and J 0 bases; nucleotides not matched to a gene: 7. DNA of the CDR3: TGTGCTGCGTGGGTCTCGGATACCACTGGTTGGTTCAAGATATTT. This codes for CAAWVSDTTGWFKIF.

This clone appeared a single time. The V and J genes are TRGV4 and TRGJ1 or TRGJ2. The CDR3 extends over 17 amino acids. V was clipped by 1 base and J by 10 bases; unmatched bases: 22. Per germline, CDR1 EGSTGY and CDR2 YDSYTSSV. CDR3 in amino acids: CATWDGLYSVGAIKKLF. Here the CDR3 DNA reads TGTGCCACCTGGGATGGACTATACTCGGTGGGGGCTATAAAGAAACTCTTT.

The gene calls are TRGV8 and TRGJ1 or TRGJ2. The V gene end was trimmed by 1 base and the J gene end by 0 bases; junction bases not matched to a gene: 9. The CDR3 is made up of 16 amino acids. The germline CDR1 and CDR2 sequences are VENAVY and YDSYNSRV. CDR3: CATWDSNPANYYKKLF. The CDR3, as DNA: TGTGCCACCTGGGATAGTAACCCGGCGAATTATTATAAGAAACTCTTT.

The chain recombines TRGV5 with TRGJ1 or TRGJ2. The CDR3 sequence is 15 residues long. CDR1 and CDR2 (germline): VINAFY, YDVSNSKD. J was trimmed by 6 bases and V by 0 bases; bases with no gene match: 11. The CDR3 DNA reads as TGTGCCACCTGGGACAGGTTCTGGGTTAGTTATAAGAAACTCTTT. Translated, it gives CATWDRFWVSYKKLF.

This clone was observed a few times. This sequence joins TRGV8 and TRGJP1. The V gene's germline CDR1 is VENAVY and CDR2 YDSYNSRV. The CDR3 sequence is 15 residues long. With V trimmed by 5 bases and J by 7 bases, 13 bases remained unmatched. Written as DNA, the CDR3 is TGTGCCACCTGGGCCTTAGAGGAACTTGGTTGGTTCAAGATATTT. This translates into CATWALEELGWFKIF.

The gene calls are TRGV4 and TRGJ1 or TRGJ2. Germline CDR1 EGSTGY, CDR2 YDSYTSSV. The V gene end was trimmed by 2 bases and the J gene end by 6 bases; junction bases not matched to a gene: 16. The CDR3 extends over 16 amino acids. The CDR3 nucleotides read TGTGCCACCTGGGATGACCATACTCGATGGGGTTATAAGAAACTCTTT. Protein product: CATWDDHTRWGYKKLF.

The gene calls are TRGV4 and TRGJP2. Trimming cost V 12 bases and J 2 bases; bases outside gene matches: 12. The germline V gene has CDR1 EGSTGY and CDR2 YDSYTSSV. The CDR3 consists of 14 residues. CDR3 amino acids: CAHLAGSSDWIKTF. The CDR3 DNA is TGTGCCCACCTGGCGGGGAGTAGTGATTGGATCAAGACGTTT.

This rearrangement joins TRGV2 to TRGJP1. This CDR3 contains 16 residues. From germline, CDR1 is EGSNGY and CDR2 YDSYNSKV. The J segment lost 0 bases and the V segment lost 0 bases, leaving 4 bases of the junction unmatched. For the CDR3, the DNA is TGTGCCACCTGGGACGGGTTCTATACCACTGGTTGGTTCAAGATATTT. Amino acids: CATWDGFYTTGWFKIF.

There are a few counts of this clone. The rearrangement uses TRGV3 and TRGJ1 or TRGJ2. V gave up 12 bases and J gave up 4 bases; unmatched junction bases: 12. The CDR3 loop spans 12 amino acids. Germline CDR1 VTNTFY, CDR2 YDVSTARD (reference sequence). The CDR3 DNA follows: TGTGCCGACCTGAATGACTATTATAAGAAACTCTTT. Its protein product is CADLNDYYKKLF.

V and J are TRGV8 and TRGJ1 or TRGJ2. The CDR3 has 15 residues. Germline lookup yields CDR1 VENAVY and CDR2 YDSYNSRV. Trimming removed 5 bases from V and 0 bases from J; junction bases left unmatched: 10. The CDR3 spells CATWVADSNYYKKLF. DNA for the CDR3: TGTGCCACCTGGGTTGCCGATTCGAATTATTATAAGAAACTCTTT.

By share, this clone ranks as hyperexpanded. Other DNA sequences of this sample code for an identical CDR3. The J gene is TRGJP1, the V gene TRGV2. Trimming cost V 0 bases and J 0 bases; bases outside gene matches: 4. Germline CDR1 EGSNGY, CDR2 YDSYNSKV. This CDR3 comprises 16 residues. The CDR3 DNA reads as TGTGCCACCTGGGACGGGCGTCATACCACTGGTTGGTTCAAGATATTT. Its translation is CATWDGRHTTGWFKIF.

The chain employs TRGV10 and TRGJ1 or TRGJ2. TRGV10 is given ORF status, its function remaining uncertain. CDR3 length equals 12 residues. The V gene end was trimmed by 8 bases and the J gene end by 5 bases; junction bases not matched to a gene: 7. DNA for the CDR3: TGTGCTGCGTGGGATCGGGATTATAAGAAACTCTTT. Residues: CAAWDRDYKKLF.

The rearrangement joins TRGV5 to TRGJ1 or TRGJ2. Per the germline V gene, CDR1 is VINAFY and CDR2 is YDVSNSKD. The CDR3 runs 15 residues. V lost 0 bases to trimming and J lost 10 bases; unmatched junction nucleotides: 15. CDR3 sequence: CATWDRFWVIIKKLF. CDR3 DNA sequence: TGTGCCACCTGGGACAGGTTCTGGGTTATTATAAAGAAACTCTTT.

The chain recombines TRGV10 with TRGJP1. TRGV10 is annotated as an ORF whose role is uncertain. V gave up 8 bases and J gave up 15 bases; unmatched junction bases: 19. CDR3 length: 14 amino acids. This CDR3 reads CAAWGWLTVVVKIF. The CDR3 DNA reads as TGTGCTGCGTGGGGCTGGCTCACTGTGGTTGTCAAGATATTT.

This clone is large in the sample. One end of the junction varies from germline; a read error may be responsible. The chain recombines TRGV4 with TRGJ1 or TRGJ2. The germline V gene encodes CDR1 EGSTGY and CDR2 YDSYTSSV. This CDR3 has 14 residues. The CDR3 DNA reads TGTACCACCTGGGATGGGCCCCTATATTATAAGAAACTCTTT. Amino acid sequence: CTTWDGPLYYKKLF.

The gene calls are TRGV10 and TRGJ1 or TRGJ2. TRGV10 is an ORF for which the function is uncertain. This CDR3 spans 12 amino acids. V shed 8 bases, J shed 9 bases, and the junction held 11 bases outside the gene matches. The CDR3 sequence is CAAWDSAGKKLF. CDR3 bases: TGTGCTGCGTGGGATTCTGCGGGTAAGAAACTCTTT.

This clone was picked up a small number of times. V and J are TRGV10 and TRGJ1 or TRGJ2. TRGV10 is an open reading frame whose function is uncertain. Trimming at V came to 12 bases and at J to 2 bases, leaving 5 bases not matched to a gene. The CDR3 has 11 residues. The CDR3 loop reads CAARYYYKKLF. The CDR3 DNA follows: TGTGCTGCACGCTATTATTATAAGAAACTCTTT.

Only a few counts were recorded for this clone. The protein that TCRdb holds for this DNA derives from a much larger clone and differs from the translated DNA at residue 7, which likely indicates a read error; the protein shown here is translated from the DNA. The chain employs TRGV10 and TRGJ1 or TRGJ2. TRGV10 falls under the ORF class, with uncertain function. The CDR3 sequence is 16 residues long. CDR3 nucleotides: TGTGCTGCGTGGGAGATCCGTGGCCGGGCCGATTATAAGAAACTCTTC. Protein product: CAAWEIRGRADYKKLF.

The chain employs TRGV9 and TRGJP1. Germline CDR1 reads GITISATS; CDR2 reads ISYDGTV (reference sequence). This CDR3 is built from 12 residues. Trimming took 3 bases from V and 5 from J; bases not matched to a gene: 0. The CDR3 region is CALWETGWFKIF. CDR3 DNA: TGTGCCTTGTGGGAGACTGGTTGGTTCAAGATATTT.

Turning to this clone: No DNA is shown, since the ends of the CDR3 on it are uncertain; the CDR3 is the one TCRdb lists. The gene calls are TRGV11 and TRGJ1 or TRGJ2. TRGV11 belongs to the ORF category, with a function that is uncertain. The CDR3 is made up of 17 amino acids, end residues included. The CDR3 is CTTVPVRSSQGGFKKLF.

The chain combines TRGV2 with TRGJ1 or TRGJ2. CDR1 EGSNGY and CDR2 YDSYNSKV come from the germline V gene. There are 13 residues in the CDR3. With 2 bases clipped from V and 7 bases from J, the junction kept 8 bases outside the gene matches. CDR3 coding DNA: TGTGCCACCTGGGACGTTCTAATCTATAAGAAACTCTTT. This sequence encodes CATWDVLIYKKLF.

This clone is classed as hyperexpanded (1% or more). This chain uses TRGV8 with TRGJ1 or TRGJ2. Per germline, CDR1 VENAVY and CDR2 YDSYNSRV. This CDR3 is built from 9 residues. V trimming: 12 bases; J trimming: 6 bases; junction bases outside the gene matches: 5. The CDR3 DNA reads as TGTGCCCCCAGTTATAAGAAACTCTTT. It encodes CAPSYKKLF.